This T cell receptor (beta chain) comes out of a study of T-cell memory formation after mild COVID-19. The TCR alpha and TCR beta cDNA libraries, bearing sample barcodes and UMIs, were generated by 5'RACE using constant-segment primers. In TCRdb, the 5' RACE reads were re-called with MiXCR into one record per CDR3 protein. The top ten hold 20% to 25% of the sample, which has 350,000 to 500,000 distinct CDR3 sequences, approximately 19% seen once. This clonotype was recorded many times. Antigen: not known. The CDR3 covers 17 residues. CDR1 is SEHNR, CDR2 FQNEAQ, per germline (reference sequence). J was trimmed by 7 bases and V by 4 bases; bases with no gene match: 13. Study-level findings and limits: From day 15 to 85, contracting clones were balanced between CD4 and CD8, whereas later expanders leaned toward CD4+. CD4+ contracting clones lay mainly in CM and EM, CD8+ ones in EMRA. The pre-infection memory compartment contained some responding clones, suggesting cross-reactive memory joined.

This TCR derives from a man aged 18 to 30 who had mild COVID-19 (a few samples of this study predate the infection). Cell type and time point are not known. The chain links TRBV7-9 to TRBJ2-1; TRBD1 aligns across 10 bases. Sequencing was performed on PBMCs or a T cell subset sorted from them (not recorded which). The CDR3 nucleotides are TGTGCCAGCAGCTCACCGGGACAGGGGATAGGTAGGAATGAGCAGTTCTTC. Its translation is CASSSPGQGIGRNEQFF.